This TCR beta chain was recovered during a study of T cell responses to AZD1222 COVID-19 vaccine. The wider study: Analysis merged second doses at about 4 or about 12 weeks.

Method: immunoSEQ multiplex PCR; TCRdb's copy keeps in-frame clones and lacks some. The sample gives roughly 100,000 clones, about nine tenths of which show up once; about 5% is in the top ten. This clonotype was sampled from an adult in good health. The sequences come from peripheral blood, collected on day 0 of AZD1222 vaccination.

CDR3 sequence (DNA): TGTGCCAGCAGCCGAGACTACGAGCAGTACTTC. It encodes CASSRDYEQYF. The V and J genes are TRBV7-9 and TRBJ2-7; D unresolved. Germline-derived CDR1 and CDR2 are SEHNR and FQNEAQ (reference sequence). This CDR3 region has 11 residues. V was shortened by 5 bases and J by 3 bases, with 5 bases between the two germline ends. Based on the CDR3 plus reference TRBV7-9 and TRBJ2-7, the full variable domain is DTGVSQNPRHKITKRGQNVTFRCDPISEHNRLYWYRQTLGQGPEFLTYFQNEAQLEKSRLLSDRFSAERPKGSFSTLEIQRTEQGDSAMYLCASSRDYEQYFGPGTRLTVT.